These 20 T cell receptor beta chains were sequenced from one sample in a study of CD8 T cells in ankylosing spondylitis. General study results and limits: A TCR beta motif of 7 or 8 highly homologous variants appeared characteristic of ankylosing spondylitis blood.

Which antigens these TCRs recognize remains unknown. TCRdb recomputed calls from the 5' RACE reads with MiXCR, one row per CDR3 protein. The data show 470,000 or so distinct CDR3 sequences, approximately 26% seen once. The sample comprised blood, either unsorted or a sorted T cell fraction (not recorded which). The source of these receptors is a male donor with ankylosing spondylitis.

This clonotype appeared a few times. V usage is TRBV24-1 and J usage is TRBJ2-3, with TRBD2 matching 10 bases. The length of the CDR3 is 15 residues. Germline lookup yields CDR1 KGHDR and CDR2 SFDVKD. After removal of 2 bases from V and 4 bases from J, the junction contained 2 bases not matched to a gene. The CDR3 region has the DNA TGTGCCACCAGTGATTCTAGCGGGAGCGCAGATACGCAGTATTTT. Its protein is CATSDSSGSADTQYF.

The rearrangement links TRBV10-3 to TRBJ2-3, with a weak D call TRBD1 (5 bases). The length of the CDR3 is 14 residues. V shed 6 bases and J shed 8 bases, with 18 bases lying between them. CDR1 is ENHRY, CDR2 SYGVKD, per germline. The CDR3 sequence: CAIRPLGAVGTQYF. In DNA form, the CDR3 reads TGTGCCATCAGACCTCTAGGGGCCGTTGGTACGCAGTATTTT.

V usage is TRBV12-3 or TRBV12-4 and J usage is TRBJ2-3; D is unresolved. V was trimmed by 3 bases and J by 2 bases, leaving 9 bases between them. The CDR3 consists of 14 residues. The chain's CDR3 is CASSFWPVTDTQYF. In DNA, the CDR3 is TGTGCCAGCAGTTTTTGGCCTGTCACAGATACGCAGTATTTT.

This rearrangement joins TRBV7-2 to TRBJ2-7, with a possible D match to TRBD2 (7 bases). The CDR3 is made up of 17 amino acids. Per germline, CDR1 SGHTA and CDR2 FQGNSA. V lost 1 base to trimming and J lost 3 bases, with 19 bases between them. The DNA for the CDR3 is TGTGCCAGCAGCTTAGGACCTGGGGGGGCATTGGGCTACGAGCAGTACGTC. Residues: CASSLGPGGALGYEQYV.

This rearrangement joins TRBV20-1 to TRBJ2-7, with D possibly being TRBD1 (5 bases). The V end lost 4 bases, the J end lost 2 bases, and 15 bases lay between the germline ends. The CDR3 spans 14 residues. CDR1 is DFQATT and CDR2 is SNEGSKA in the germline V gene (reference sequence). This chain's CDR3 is CSATPLDSPYEQYF. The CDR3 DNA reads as TGCAGTGCTACCCCATTAGACAGCCCCTACGAGCAGTACTTC.

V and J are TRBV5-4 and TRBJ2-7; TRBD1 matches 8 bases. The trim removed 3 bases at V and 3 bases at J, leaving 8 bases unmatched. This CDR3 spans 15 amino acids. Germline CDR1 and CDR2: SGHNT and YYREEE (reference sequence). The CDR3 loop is CASSSATGVDYEQYF. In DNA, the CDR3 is TGTGCCAGCAGCTCGGCGACAGGGGTCGACTACGAGCAGTACTTC.

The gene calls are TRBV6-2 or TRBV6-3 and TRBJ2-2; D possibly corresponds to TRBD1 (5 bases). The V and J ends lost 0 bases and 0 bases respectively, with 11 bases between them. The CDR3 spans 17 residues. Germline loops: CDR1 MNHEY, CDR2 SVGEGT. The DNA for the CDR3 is TGTGCCAGCAGTTACTCGACCTGGACAACGAACACCGGGGAGCTGTTTTTT. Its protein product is CASSYSTWTTNTGELFF.

DNA for the CDR3: TGTGCCAGCAGCCCCGCAGGGGGCCTGCCGTACTACAATGAGCAGTTCTTC. The encoded protein is CASSPAGGLPYYNEQFF. The chain uses TRBV7-9 and TRBJ2-1; TRBD1 matches at 8 bases. Germline assignment: CDR1 SEHNR and CDR2 FQNEAQ (reference sequence). V dropped 5 bases and J dropped 3; count of bases not matched to a gene: 12. The CDR3 extends over 17 amino acids.

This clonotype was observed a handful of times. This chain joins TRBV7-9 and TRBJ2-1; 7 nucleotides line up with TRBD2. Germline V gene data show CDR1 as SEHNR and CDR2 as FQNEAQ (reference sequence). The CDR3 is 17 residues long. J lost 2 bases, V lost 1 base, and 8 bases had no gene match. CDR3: CASSLGASAGAYNEQFF. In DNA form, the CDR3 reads TGTGCCAGCAGCTTAGGGGCCTCGGCGGGAGCCTACAATGAGCAGTTCTTC.

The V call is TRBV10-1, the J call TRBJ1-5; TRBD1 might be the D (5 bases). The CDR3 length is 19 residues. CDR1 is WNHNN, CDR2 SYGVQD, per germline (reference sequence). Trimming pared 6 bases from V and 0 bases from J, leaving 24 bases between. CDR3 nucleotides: TGCGCCAGCAGCCTTGAATTGACAGTCACCTTTTATAGCAATCAGCCCCAGCATTTT. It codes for CASSLELTVTFYSNQPQHF.

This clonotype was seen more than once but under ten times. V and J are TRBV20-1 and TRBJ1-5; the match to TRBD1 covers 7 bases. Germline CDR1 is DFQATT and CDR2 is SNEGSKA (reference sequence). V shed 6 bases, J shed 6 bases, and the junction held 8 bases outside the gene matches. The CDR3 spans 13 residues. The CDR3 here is CSASQGVVQPQHF. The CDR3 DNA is TGCAGTGCCAGTCAGGGGGTGGTTCAGCCCCAGCATTTT.

The CDR3 region has the DNA TGTGCCAGTAGTATCGCTAGCGGGAGCACAGATACGCAGTATTTT. Translating it yields CASSIASGSTDTQYF. The rearrangement links TRBV19 to TRBJ2-3, with TRBD2 matching over 8 bases. The V gene end was trimmed by 3 bases and the J gene end by 0 bases; junction bases not matched to a gene: 2. Germline V CDR1 and CDR2: LNHDA, SQIVND (reference sequence). The CDR3 totals 15 residues.

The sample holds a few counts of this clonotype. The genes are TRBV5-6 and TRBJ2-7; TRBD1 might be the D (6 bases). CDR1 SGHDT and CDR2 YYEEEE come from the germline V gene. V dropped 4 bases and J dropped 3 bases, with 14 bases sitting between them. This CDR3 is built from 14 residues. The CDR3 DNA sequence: TGTGCCAGCAGCCGATGGGACACCCTCTACGAGCAGTACGTC. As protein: CASSRWDTLYEQYV.

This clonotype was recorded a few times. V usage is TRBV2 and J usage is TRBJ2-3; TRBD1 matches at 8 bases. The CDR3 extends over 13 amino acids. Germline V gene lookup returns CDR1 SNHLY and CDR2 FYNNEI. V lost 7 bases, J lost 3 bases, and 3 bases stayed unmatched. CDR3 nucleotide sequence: TGTGCCAGCAAGGACAGGGTGACAGATACGCAGTATTTT. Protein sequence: CASKDRVTDTQYF.

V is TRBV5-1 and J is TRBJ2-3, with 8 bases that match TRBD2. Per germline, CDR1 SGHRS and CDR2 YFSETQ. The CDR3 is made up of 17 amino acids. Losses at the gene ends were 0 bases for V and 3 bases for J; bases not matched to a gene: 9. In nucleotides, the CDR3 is TGCGCCAGCAGCTTGGGACTAGCGTTGCCCAGAACAGATACGCAGTATTTT. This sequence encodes CASSLGLALPRTDTQYF.

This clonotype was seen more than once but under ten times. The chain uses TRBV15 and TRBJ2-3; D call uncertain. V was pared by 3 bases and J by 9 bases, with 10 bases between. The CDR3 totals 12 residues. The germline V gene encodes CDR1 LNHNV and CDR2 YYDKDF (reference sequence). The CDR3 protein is CATSRGVQTQYF. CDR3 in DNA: TGTGCCACCAGCAGGGGTGTCCAAACGCAGTATTTT.

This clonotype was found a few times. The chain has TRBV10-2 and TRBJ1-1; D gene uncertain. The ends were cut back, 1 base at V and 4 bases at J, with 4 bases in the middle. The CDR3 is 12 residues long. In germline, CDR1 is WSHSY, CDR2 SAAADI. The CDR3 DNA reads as TGCGCCAGCAGTGAGTTGGGCACTGAAGCTTTCTTT. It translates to CASSELGTEAFF.

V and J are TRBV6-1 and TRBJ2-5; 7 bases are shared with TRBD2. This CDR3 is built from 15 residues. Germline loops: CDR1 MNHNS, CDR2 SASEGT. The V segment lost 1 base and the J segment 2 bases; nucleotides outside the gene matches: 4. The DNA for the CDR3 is TGTGCCAGCAGTGAAGTCCTAGCGGATCAAGAGACCCAGTACTTC. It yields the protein CASSEVLADQETQYF.

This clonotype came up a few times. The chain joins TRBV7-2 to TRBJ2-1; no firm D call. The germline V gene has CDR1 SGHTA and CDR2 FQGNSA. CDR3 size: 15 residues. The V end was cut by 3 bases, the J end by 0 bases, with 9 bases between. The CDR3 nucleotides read TGTGCCAGCAGCTTTGGCAGGTACTCCTACAATGAGCAGTTCTTC. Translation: CASSFGRYSYNEQFF.

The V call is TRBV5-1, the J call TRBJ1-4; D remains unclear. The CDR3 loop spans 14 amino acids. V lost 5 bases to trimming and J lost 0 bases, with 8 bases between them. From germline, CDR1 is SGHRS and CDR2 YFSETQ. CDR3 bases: TGCGCCAGCAGACTAGGCGCAACTAATGAAAAACTGTTTTTT. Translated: CASRLGATNEKLFF.